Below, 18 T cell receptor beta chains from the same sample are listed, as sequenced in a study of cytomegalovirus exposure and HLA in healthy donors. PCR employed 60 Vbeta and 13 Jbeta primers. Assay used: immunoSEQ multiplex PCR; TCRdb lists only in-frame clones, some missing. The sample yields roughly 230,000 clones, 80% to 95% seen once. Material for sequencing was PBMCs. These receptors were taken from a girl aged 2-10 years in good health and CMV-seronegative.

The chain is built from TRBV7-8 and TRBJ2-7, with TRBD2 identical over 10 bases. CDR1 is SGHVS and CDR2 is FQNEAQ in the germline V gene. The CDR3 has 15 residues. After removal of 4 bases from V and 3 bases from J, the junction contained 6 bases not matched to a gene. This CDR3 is CASSSPSGRGYEQYF. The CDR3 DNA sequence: TGTGCCAGCAGCTCACCAAGCGGGAGGGGCTACGAGCAGTACTTC.

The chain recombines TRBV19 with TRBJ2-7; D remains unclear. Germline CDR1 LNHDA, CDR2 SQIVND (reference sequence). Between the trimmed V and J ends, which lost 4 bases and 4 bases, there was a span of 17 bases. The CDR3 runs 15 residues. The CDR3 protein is CASSRAVTQPYEQYF. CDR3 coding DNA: TGTGCCAGTAGTAGGGCCGTAACCCAGCCTTACGAGCAGTACTTC.

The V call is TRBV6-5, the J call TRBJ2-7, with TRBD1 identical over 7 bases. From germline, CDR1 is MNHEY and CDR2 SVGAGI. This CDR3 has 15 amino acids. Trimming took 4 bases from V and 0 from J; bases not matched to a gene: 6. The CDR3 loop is CASSWGQPGSYEQYF. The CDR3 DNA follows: TGTGCCAGCAGTTGGGGACAGCCAGGCTCCTACGAGCAGTACTTC.

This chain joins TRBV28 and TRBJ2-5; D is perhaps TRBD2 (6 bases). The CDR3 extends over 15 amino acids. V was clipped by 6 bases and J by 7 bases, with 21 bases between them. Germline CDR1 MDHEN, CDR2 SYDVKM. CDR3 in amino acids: CASSLAGTPGGTQYF. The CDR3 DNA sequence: TGTGCCAGCAGCCTGGCCGGGACTCCCGGGGGGACCCAGTACTTC.

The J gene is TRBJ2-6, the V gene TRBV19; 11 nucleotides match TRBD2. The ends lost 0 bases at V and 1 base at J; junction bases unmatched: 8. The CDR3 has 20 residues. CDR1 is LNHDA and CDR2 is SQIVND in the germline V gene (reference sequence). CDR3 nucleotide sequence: TGTGCCAGTAGTATAGAGACCCTAGCGGGAGGCTCATCTGGGGCCAACGTCCTGACTTTC. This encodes CASSIETLAGGSSGANVLTF.

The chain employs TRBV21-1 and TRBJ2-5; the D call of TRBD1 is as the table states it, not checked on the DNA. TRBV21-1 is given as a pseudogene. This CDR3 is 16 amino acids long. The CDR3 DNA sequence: TGTGCCAGCAGCAATAGGTTAAGGGGCGAGAAAGAGACCCAGTACTTC. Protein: CASSNRLRGEKETQYF.

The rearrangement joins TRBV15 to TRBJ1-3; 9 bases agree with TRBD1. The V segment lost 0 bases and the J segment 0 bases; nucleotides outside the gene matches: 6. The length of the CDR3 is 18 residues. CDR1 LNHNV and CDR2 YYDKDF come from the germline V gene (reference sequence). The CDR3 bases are TGTGCCACCAGCAGAGATGTAACAGGGGGCCTCTCTGGAAACACCATATATTTT. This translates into CATSRDVTGGLSGNTIYF.

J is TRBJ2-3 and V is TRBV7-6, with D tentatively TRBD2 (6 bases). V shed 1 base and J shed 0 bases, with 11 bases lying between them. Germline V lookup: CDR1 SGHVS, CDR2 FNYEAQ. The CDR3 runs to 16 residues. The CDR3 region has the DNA TGTGCCAGCAGCTTAGGGGCAGGGACTAGCACAGATACGCAGTATTTT. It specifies CASSLGAGTSTDTQYF.

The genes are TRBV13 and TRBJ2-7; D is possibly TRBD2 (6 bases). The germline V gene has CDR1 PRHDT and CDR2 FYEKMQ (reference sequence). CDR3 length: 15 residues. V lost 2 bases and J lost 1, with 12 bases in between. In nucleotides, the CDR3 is TGTGCCAGCAGCTTACTATCGGGGGATTCCTACGAGCAGTACTTC. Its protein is CASSLLSGDSYEQYF.

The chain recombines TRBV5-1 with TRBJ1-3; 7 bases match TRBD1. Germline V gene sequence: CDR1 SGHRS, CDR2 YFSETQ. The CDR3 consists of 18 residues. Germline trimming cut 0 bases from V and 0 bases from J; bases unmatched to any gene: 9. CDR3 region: CASSLGPGQRFSGNTIYF. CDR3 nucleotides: TGCGCCAGCAGCTTGGGGCCGGGACAGCGGTTCTCTGGAAACACCATATATTTT.

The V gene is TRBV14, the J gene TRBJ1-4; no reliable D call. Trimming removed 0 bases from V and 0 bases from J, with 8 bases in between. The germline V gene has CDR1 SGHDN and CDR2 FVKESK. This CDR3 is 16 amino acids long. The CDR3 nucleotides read TGTGCCAGCAGCCAAGATTTGGCAGCAACTAATGAAAAACTGTTTTTT. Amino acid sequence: CASSQDLAATNEKLFF.

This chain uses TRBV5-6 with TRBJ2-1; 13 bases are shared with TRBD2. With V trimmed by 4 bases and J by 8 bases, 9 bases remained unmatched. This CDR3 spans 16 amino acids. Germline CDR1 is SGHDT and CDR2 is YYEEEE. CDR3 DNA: TGTGCCAGCAGCCGAGGGATGACTAGCGGGAGGCATGAGCAGTTCTTC. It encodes CASSRGMTSGRHEQFF.

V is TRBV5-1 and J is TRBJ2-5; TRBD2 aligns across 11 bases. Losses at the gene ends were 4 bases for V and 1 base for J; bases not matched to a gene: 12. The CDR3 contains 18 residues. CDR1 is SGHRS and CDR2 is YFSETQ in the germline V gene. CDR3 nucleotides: TGCGCCAGCAGCCCAAGTGGTAGCGGGGGGGAGCTCCAAGAGACCCAGTACTTC. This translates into CASSPSGSGGELQETQYF. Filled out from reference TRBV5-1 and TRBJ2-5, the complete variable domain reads KAGVTQTPRYLIKTRGQQVTLSCSPISGHRSVSWYQQTPGQGLQFLFEYFSETQRNKGNFPGRFSGRQFSNSRSEMNVSTLELGDSALYLCASSPSGSGGELQETQYFGPGTRLLVL.

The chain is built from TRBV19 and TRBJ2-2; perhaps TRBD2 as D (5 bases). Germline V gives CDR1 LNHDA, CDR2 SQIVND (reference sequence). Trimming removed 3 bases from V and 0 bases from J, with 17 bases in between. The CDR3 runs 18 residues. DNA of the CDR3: TGTGCCAGTAGTATTACTAGAGGAGCAACTACGAACACCGGGGAGCTGTTTTTT. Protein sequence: CASSITRGATTNTGELFF.

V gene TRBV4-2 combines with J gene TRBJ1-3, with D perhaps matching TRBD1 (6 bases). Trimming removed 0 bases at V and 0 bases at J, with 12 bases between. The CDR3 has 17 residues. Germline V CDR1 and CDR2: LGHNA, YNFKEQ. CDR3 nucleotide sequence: TGTGCCAGCAGCCAAGACCCACAGGGTAGCTCTGGAAACACCATATATTTT. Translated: CASSQDPQGSSGNTIYF.

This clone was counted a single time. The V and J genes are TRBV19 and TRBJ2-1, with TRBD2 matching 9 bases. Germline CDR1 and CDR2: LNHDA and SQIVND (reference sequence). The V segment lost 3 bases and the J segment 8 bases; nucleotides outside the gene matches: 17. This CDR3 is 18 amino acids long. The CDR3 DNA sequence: TGTGCCAGTAGTATCAGGGTCATTGGCGGGAGGGCAAACGATGAGCAGTTCTTC. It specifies CASSIRVIGGRANDEQFF. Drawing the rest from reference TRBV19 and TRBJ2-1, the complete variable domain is DGGITQSPKYLFRKEGQNVTLSCEQNLNHDAMYWYRQDPGQGLRLIYYSQIVNDFQKGDIAEGYSVSREKKESFPLTVTSAQKNPTAFYLCASSIRVIGGRANDEQFFGPGTRLTVL.

Here the CDR3 DNA reads TGTGCAAGTCGCTTCCGGGACAACCGCCCCTATGGCTACACCTTC. Residues: CASRFRDNRPYGYTF. This chain links TRBV12-2 with TRBJ1-2; the table's D call, TRBD1, has no DNA check behind it. TRBV12-2 is reported as a pseudogene. This CDR3 region has 15 residues.

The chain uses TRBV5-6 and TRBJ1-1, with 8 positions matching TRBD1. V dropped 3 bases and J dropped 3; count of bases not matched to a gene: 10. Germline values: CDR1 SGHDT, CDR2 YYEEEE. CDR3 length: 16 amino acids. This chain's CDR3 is CASSSRQGQGDTEAFF. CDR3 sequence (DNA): TGTGCCAGCAGCTCGCGACAGGGGCAGGGGGACACTGAAGCTTTCTTT.